Listed below are T cell receptor beta chains from one sample, sequenced in a study of T cell responses to AZD1222 COVID-19 vaccine. This table comes from immunoSEQ multiplex PCR, and its TCRdb copy is limited to in-frame clones, with some not included. The table has about 110,000 clones, 91% seen once; the top ten hold less than 8.5%. Sequenced material: peripheral blood, taken on day 0 of AZD1222 vaccination. The receptors derive from an adult in good health. Each CDR3 is given with its conserved first and last residue. D genes are given only for firm matches.

J | V | D | CDR3
TRBJ1-1 | TRBV19 | NA | CASSGGKDRDDTEAFF
TRBJ2-5 | TRBV18 | NA | CASSPEAGRETQYF
TRBJ1-2 | TRBV15 | NA | CATSRGRSGGYGYTF
TRBJ2-1 | TRBV19 | NA | CASSSVQVVNEQFF
TRBJ2-1 | TRBV13 | NA | CASSLRGQKYNEQFF
TRBJ1-3 | TRBV4-3 | NA | CASSQGRVYSGNTIYF
TRBJ2-7 | TRBV3-1/TRBV3-2 | TRBD2 | CASSQGGGLSYEQYF
TRBJ2-1 | TRBV3-1/TRBV3-2 | NA | CASSQVGGANEQFF
TRBJ1-2 | TRBV7-8 | TRBD1 | CASSFPGGAAFYGYTF
TRBJ1-2 | TRBV27 | TRBD1 | CASSSDRANYGYTF
TRBJ1-1 | TRBV4-1 | NA | CASSQDIWGTEAFF
TRBJ1-2 | TRBV5-4 | TRBD1 | CASSTAGGDGYTF
TRBJ2-5 | TRBV7-3 | TRBD2 | CASSLESGGPFRETQYF
TRBJ1-4 | TRBV29-1 | NA | CSAEGLGYNEKLFF
TRBJ1-6 | TRBV30 | TRBD1 | CAWRLQGDSPLHF
TRBJ1-1 | TRBV5-4 | TRBD1 | CASSLGQQNTEAFF
TRBJ1-2 | TRBV25-1 | NA | CASGGGHYGYTF
TRBJ1-2 | TRBV18 | TRBD1 | CASSIVGDSPFGYGYTF
TRBJ1-1 | TRBV25-1 | NA | CASSENGENTEAFF
TRBJ2-5 | TRBV2 | TRBD2 | CASNGLAGQGATQYF
TRBJ2-1 | TRBV29-1 | NA | CSVDSAFGEQFF
TRBJ1-3 | TRBV7-9 | NA | CASSLTQGSGNTIYF
TRBJ2-7 | TRBV5-1 | NA | CASSLSGSSYEQYF
TRBJ2-7 | TRBV3-1/TRBV3-2 | TRBD1 | CASSQTGVDEQYF
TRBJ2-3 | TRBV30 | TRBD2 | CAWSRLAGGPGVNTQYF
TRBJ1-1 | TRBV18 | NA | CASSPGGEGTEAFF
TRBJ2-7 | TRBV12-3/TRBV12-4 | NA | CASTKIPTYEQYF
TRBJ1-5 | TRBV27 | NA | CASSFRRSNQPQHF
TRBJ2-1 | TRBV19 | NA | CASSIRDGYNEQFF
TRBJ1-5 | TRBV4-2 | NA | CASSQDRLSNQPQHF
TRBJ1-3 | TRBV30 | NA | CAWSDRDSGNTIYF
TRBJ1-3 | TRBV5-4 | NA | CASSGRGDPSGNTIYF
TRBJ1-1 | TRBV6-2/TRBV6-3 | NA | CASSYRSNTEAFF
TRBJ1-1 | TRBV4-2 | NA | CASSQVRGLAFF
TRBJ2-1 | TRBV10-3 | TRBD1 | CAISEPGQGASEQFF
TRBJ1-2 | TRBV19 | NA | CASSVSGIGGYTF
TRBJ1-2 | TRBV9 | NA | CASSVETPSRGYTF
TRBJ2-3 | TRBV11-3 | NA | CASSLGGPDTQYF
TRBJ2-2 | TRBV10-2 | NA | CASSPRGTGELFF
TRBJ1-4 | TRBV14 | NA | CASSQGVGGHWEKLFF
TRBJ1-2 | TRBV19 | TRBD1 | CASSPTGVGYGYTF
TRBJ2-5 | TRBV7-3 | NA | CASSERAQGPRQETQYF
TRBJ2-1 | TRBV7-9 | NA | CASSLSGLNEQFF
TRBJ1-2 | TRBV11-3 | NA | CASSLGRVRRCYTF
TRBJ2-7 | TRBV20-1 | NA | CSASPDGYEQYF
TRBJ2-1 | TRBV29-1 | NA | CSVPGPGGLGQFF
TRBJ2-3 | TRBV30 | NA | CAWGVGADTQYF